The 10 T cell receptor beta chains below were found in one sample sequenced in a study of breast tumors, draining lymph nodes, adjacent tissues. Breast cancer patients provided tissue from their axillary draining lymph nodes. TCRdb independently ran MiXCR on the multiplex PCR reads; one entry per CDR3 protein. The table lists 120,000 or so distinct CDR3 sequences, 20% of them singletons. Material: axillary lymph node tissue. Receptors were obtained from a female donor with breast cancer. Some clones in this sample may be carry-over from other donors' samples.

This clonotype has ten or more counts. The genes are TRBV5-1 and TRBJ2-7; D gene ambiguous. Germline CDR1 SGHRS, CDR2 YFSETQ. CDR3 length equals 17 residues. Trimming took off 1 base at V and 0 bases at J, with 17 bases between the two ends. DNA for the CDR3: TGCGCCAGCAGCTTGTCCCCAATGGGTTCGAGCTCCTACGAGCAGTACTTC. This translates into CASSLSPMGSSSYEQYF.

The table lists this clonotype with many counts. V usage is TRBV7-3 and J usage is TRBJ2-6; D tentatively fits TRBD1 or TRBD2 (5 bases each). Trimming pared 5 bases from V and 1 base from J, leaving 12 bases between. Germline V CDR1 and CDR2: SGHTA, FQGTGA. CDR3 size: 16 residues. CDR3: CASSPGRKSGANVLTF. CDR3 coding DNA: TGTGCCAGCAGCCCGGGACGGAAGTCTGGGGCCAACGTCCTGACTTTC.

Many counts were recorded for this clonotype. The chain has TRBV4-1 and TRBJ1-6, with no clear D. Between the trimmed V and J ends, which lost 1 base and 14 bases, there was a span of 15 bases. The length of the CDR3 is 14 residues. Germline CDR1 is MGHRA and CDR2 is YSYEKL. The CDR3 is CASSQGTAVWALHF. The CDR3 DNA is TGCGCCAGCAGCCAAGGGACCGCGGTTTGGGCCCTCCACTTT.

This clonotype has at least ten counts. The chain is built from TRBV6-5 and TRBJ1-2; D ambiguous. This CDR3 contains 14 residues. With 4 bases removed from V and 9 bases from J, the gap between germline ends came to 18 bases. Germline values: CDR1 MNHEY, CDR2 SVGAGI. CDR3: CASSLTPSAVRYTF. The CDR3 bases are TGTGCCAGCAGTTTAACCCCCTCTGCGGTCCGCTACACCTTC.

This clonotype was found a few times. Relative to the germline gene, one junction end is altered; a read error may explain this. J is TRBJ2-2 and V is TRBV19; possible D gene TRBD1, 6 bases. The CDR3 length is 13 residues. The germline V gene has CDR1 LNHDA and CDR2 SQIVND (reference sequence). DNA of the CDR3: TGTGCCACCCGCCAGGGGAACGCCGGGGAGCTGTTTTTT. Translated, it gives CATRQGNAGELFF.

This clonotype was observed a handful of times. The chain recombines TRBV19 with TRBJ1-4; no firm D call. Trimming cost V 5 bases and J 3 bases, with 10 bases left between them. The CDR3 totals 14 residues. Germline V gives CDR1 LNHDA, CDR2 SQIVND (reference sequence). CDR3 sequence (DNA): TGTGCCAGTAGTCCGACCGTAGCTAATGAAAAACTGTTTTTT. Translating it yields CASSPTVANEKLFF.

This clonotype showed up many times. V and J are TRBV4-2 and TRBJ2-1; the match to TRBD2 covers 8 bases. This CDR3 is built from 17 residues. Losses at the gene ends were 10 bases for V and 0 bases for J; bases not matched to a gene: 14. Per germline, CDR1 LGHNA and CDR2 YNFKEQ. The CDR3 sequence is CATKSGGRTSSYNEQFF. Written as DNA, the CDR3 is TGTGCCACAAAAAGCGGGGGCCGTACTAGCTCCTACAATGAGCAGTTCTTC.

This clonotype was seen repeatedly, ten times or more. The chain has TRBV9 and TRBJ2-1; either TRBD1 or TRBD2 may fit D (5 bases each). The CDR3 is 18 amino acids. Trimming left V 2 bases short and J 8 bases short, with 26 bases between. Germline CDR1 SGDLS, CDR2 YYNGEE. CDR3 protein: CASSVIRGAGLLGDEQFF. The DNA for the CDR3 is TGTGCCAGCAGCGTTATAAGAGGGGCAGGGCTCCTTGGGGATGAGCAGTTCTTC.

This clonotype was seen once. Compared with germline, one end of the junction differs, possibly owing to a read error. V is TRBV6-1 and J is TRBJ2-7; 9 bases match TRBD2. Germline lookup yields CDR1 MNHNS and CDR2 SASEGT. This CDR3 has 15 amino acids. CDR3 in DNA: TGTGCCAGCAATGAATTGGCTAGCGGGGCCTACGAGCAATACTTC. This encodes CASNELASGAYEQYF.

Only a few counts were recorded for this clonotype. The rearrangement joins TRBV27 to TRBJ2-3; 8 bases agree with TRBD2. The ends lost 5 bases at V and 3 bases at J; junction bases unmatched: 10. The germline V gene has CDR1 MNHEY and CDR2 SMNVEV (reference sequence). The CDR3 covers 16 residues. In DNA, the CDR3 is TGTGCCAGCAGTCCCGGGGGGGGGCCAGTGACAGATACGCAGTATTTT. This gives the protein CASSPGGGPVTDTQYF.